This TCR beta chain was captured in a study of cytomegalovirus exposure and HLA in healthy donors. Broader study findings: Specific recognition of CMV antigens was confirmed in vitro for three chains (all CMV-associated). For most TCR sequences rarity was the rule, although some public TCRs occurred in many donors.

The PCR was carried out with 60 Vbeta primers and 13 Jbeta primers. Using immunoSEQ multiplex PCR, the repertoire was profiled, and TCRdb retains in-frame clones only, with some absent. The data contain around 110,000 clones, 70% to 80% of them singletons. Germline assignment: CDR1 SGHNT and CDR2 YYREEE (reference sequence). This CDR3 has 15 amino acids. V dropped 3 bases and J dropped 6; count of bases not matched to a gene: 7. A word on this clone: What it binds is unknown.

Each donor's status was that of a healthy bone marrow donor. This receptor was obtained from a female donor in good health and CMV-seronegative. The chain uses TRBV5-4 and TRBJ2-3; TRBD2 agrees at 10 bases. The specimen was PBMCs. In nucleotides, the CDR3 is TGTGCCAGCAGCTCCTTAGCGGGAGGAACCGATACGCAGTATTTT. Protein product: CASSSLAGGTDTQYF. Full variable domain (missing parts from reference TRBV5-4 and TRBJ2-3): ETGVTQSPTHLIKTRGQQVTLRCSSQSGHNTVSWYQQALGQGPQFIFQYYREEENGRGNFPPRFSGLQFPNYSSELNVNALELDDSALYLCASSSLAGGTDTQYFGPGTRLTVL.